One and the same sample provided the 15 T cell receptor beta chains below, sequenced in a study of liver allograft versus peripheral blood T cells. About the study: A comparison was made between T cell receptor repertoires in transplanted livers and those in recipients' peripheral blood.

MiXCR, applied by TCRdb to the reads, yields one record per CDR3 protein. The profile shows some 14,000 distinct CDR3 sequences, roughly 20% of them singletons. The receptors originated from a human patient who had a liver transplant. Some of the T cells may derive from the graft donor.

This chain uses TRBV12-3 or TRBV12-4 with TRBJ1-1; D remains ambiguous. Trimming pared 6 bases from V and 8 bases from J, leaving 13 bases between. The CDR3 is made up of 12 amino acids. DNA of the CDR3: TGTGCCAGCAGGCCCTATGGAGGGGAAGCTTTCTTT. This codes for CASRPYGGEAFF.

This clonotype is deemed medium-sized. This sequence joins TRBV19 and TRBJ1-6, with 9 nucleotides matching TRBD1. This CDR3 is 14 amino acids long. The V gene end was trimmed by 8 bases and the J gene end by 8 bases; junction bases not matched to a gene: 7. Germline V gene sequence: CDR1 LNHDA, CDR2 SQIVND (reference sequence). The CDR3 loop reads CASRLDRGDSPLHF. The CDR3 nucleotides are TGTGCCAGTCGGCTGGACAGGGGTGATTCACCCCTCCACTTT.

By its share, this clonotype is medium-sized (0.01 to 0.1%). The genes are TRBV10-3 and TRBJ1-3, with D perhaps matching TRBD1 (6 bases). V was pared by 6 bases and J by 7 bases, with 13 bases between. The CDR3 length is 13 residues. The germline V gene encodes CDR1 ENHRY and CDR2 SYGVKD. This CDR3 is CAIRATGGNTIYF. The CDR3 DNA reads TGTGCCATCAGGGCGACAGGAGGGAACACCATATATTTT.

This sequence joins TRBV6-5 and TRBJ1-2; possible D gene TRBD1, 6 bases. The CDR3 has 16 residues. The germline V gene encodes CDR1 MNHEY and CDR2 SVGAGI. The ends were cut back, 6 bases at V and 1 base at J, with 18 bases in the middle. CDR3 loop: CASSEGGGMGNYGYTF. For the CDR3, the DNA is TGTGCCAGCAGCGAGGGGGGGGGGATGGGTAACTATGGCTACACCTTC.

The chain is built from TRBV6-1 and TRBJ2-5; the D gene is possibly TRBD1 (6 bases). CDR3 length: 14 amino acids. Trimming pared 4 bases from V and 3 bases from J, leaving 12 bases between. Germline CDR1 MNHNS, CDR2 SASEGT. The CDR3 loop reads CASSARDIEETQYF. The DNA for the CDR3 is TGTGCCAGCAGTGCCAGGGACATCGAAGAGACCCAGTACTTC.

J is TRBJ2-3 and V is TRBV27; D is perhaps TRBD2 (7 bases). CDR1 is MNHEY, CDR2 SMNVEV, per germline (reference sequence). This CDR3 spans 17 amino acids. Trimming cost V 5 bases and J 6 bases, with 24 bases left between them. The CDR3 DNA reads as TGTGCCAGCAGTGGCTCACACGCGGGGGCTCCACGGGATACGCAGTATTTT. Protein: CASSGSHAGAPRDTQYF.

As for this clonotype: Relative to the germline gene, one junction end is altered; a read error may explain this. The gene calls are TRBV27 and TRBJ2-5, with 15 bases matching TRBD2. The CDR3 is made up of 16 amino acids. Looked up from germline, CDR1 is MNHEY and CDR2 is SMNVEV (reference sequence). Here the CDR3 DNA reads TGTGCCAGCCAACCACAGCCGGGACTAGCGGGGGGCCCTTTTAACTTC. Its translation is CASQPQPGLAGGPFNF.

On this clonotype: A much larger clone sits a single nucleotide away, making a read error possible. The chain uses TRBV6-1 and TRBJ1-5; 10 bases are a match to TRBD1. The germline V gene encodes CDR1 MNHNS and CDR2 SASEGT. This CDR3 contains 11 residues. The CDR3 DNA is TGTGCCGGCAGGGCCGGGACAGGGGAGCATTTT. Residues: CAGRAGTGEHF.

Only a few counts were recorded for this clonotype. This chain joins TRBV7-2 and TRBJ1-1, with TRBD1 as a possible D gene (6 bases). The CDR3 consists of 15 residues. Trimming pared 2 bases from V and 1 base from J, leaving 11 bases between. CDR1 and CDR2 (germline): SGHTA, FQGNSA. CDR3: CASSLFQGTNTEAFF. The CDR3 nucleotides are TGTGCCAGCAGCTTATTCCAGGGGACGAACACTGAAGCTTTCTTT.

This clonotype was counted at least ten times. The CDR3 sequence: CASSSGVARGNQPQHF. In nucleotides, the CDR3 is TGTGCCAGCAGCTCTGGGGTGGCTAGGGGGAATCAGCCCCAGCATTTT. The chain carries TRBV7-2 and TRBJ1-5; D is possibly TRBD1 (6 bases). Trimming shortened V by 4 bases and J by 4 bases, and 17 bases separated the two germline ends. Per the germline V gene, CDR1 is SGHTA and CDR2 is FQGNSA. This CDR3 has 16 residues.

The V call is TRBV5-4, the J call TRBJ1-1; D remains ambiguous. The CDR3 runs 12 residues. From germline, CDR1 is SGHNT and CDR2 YYREEE (reference sequence). Trimming removed 9 bases from V and 1 base from J, with 10 bases in between. CDR3 amino acids: CATARPNTEAFF. In DNA form, the CDR3 reads TGTGCCACAGCCCGGCCGAACACTGAAGCTTTCTTT.

The count of this clonotype is one. At one boundary the junction diverges from the germline segment, which might be a read error. The chain joins TRBV6-6 to TRBJ1-6; TRBD1 agrees at 7 bases. CDR3 length: 17 amino acids. Germline loops: CDR1 MNHNY, CDR2 SVGAGI (reference sequence). CDR3 nucleotide sequence: TGTGCCAGCAGTTACTCGTTGTCAGGGGGGAGTAATTCATCCCTCCACTTT. It codes for CASSYSLSGGSNSSLHF.

This clonotype is labeled as medium-sized. This chain links TRBV30 with TRBJ1-1; the D is unclear. CDR3 size: 13 residues. Germline CDR1 reads GTSNPN; CDR2 reads SVGIG (reference sequence). Trimming stripped 3 bases from V and 6 bases from J, with 14 bases between. The CDR3 region has the DNA TGTGCCTGGAGAAATCACCCGGTAGCTGAAGCTTTCTTT. Translated, it gives CAWRNHPVAEAFF.

This clonotype has just a few counts. The chain recombines TRBV20-1 with TRBJ2-7; D unclear. The CDR3 has 14 amino acids. Deletions cut 3 bases from V and 5 bases from J, with 17 bases between. Germline values: CDR1 DFQATT, CDR2 SNEGSKA (reference sequence). CDR3 sequence: CSARGKTYQNEQYF. CDR3 coding DNA: TGCAGTGCTAGGGGTAAAACCTACCAAAACGAGCAGTACTTC.

CDR3: CASSPLGLPPDTQYF. CDR3 nucleotide sequence: TGTGCCAGCTCACCACTGGGACTTCCCCCAGATACGCAGTATTTT. The genes are TRBV18 and TRBJ2-3; tentatively, D is TRBD2 (6 bases). V lost 1 base to trimming and J lost 4 bases, with 12 bases between them. The CDR3 totals 15 residues. Germline CDR1 reads KGHSH; CDR2 reads LQKENI.